This T cell receptor (beta chain) was found in a study of human thymus T cells. In corrective heart surgery, resections were taken, and these provided the thymus tissue. Each of the donors was a healthy Finnish infant who was undergoing open corrective cardiac surgery for congenital heart defects. The table came from immunoSEQ multiplex PCR; TCRdb's copy has only in-frame clones and leaves some out. The sample lists roughly 120,000 clones; over 85% were seen once. With regard to this clone: Its target is not known.

This CDR3 region has 14 residues. CDR1 and CDR2 (germline): WNHNN, SYGVQD (reference sequence). With V trimmed by 10 bases and J by 1 base, 7 bases remained unmatched. Overall study results and limits: Gene usage for V and J segments appeared biased in thymic and blood repertoires. Thymic repertoires from unrelated individuals overlapped highly, related research reported.

This TCR was recovered from a boy younger than two with a congenital heart defect but otherwise immunologically healthy. The chain recombines TRBV10-1 with TRBJ2-3; 8 nucleotides agree with TRBD1. The specimen sequenced was thymus tissue. The CDR3 DNA reads TGCGCCACACAGGGGGGCCTTCGCACAGATACGCAGTATTTT. This codes for CATQGGLRTDTQYF.